The 6 T cell receptor beta chains listed next were all sequenced from one sample in a study of shared clonotypes between healthy human individuals. Data came from immunoSEQ multiplex PCR; TCRdb stores just in-frame clones and leaves some out. The sample includes millions of clones, approximately 90% of them seen just once. Sample: naive CD4+ T cells sorted from blood. Regarding subset: CD45RA+ positively selected. The receptors derive from a man aged 18 to 29 in good health.

This clone is a singleton in its sample. V gene TRBV11-2 combines with J gene TRBJ2-7; D is possibly TRBD2 (5 bases). The CDR3 consists of 14 residues. V shed 1 base and J shed 5 bases, with 12 bases lying between them. CDR1 is SGHAT, CDR2 FQNNGV, per germline. The CDR3 DNA reads as TGTGCCAGCAGCTTAGCACGGGATATCCACGAGCAGTACTTC. Protein product: CASSLARDIHEQYF.

CDR3 amino acids: CASSFIQGYEQYF. CDR3 nucleotides: TGTGCCAGCAGCTTTATACAGGGATACGAGCAGTACTTC. The gene calls are TRBV11-2 and TRBJ2-7; D might be TRBD1 (6 bases). The CDR3 runs to 13 residues. V was pared by 3 bases and J by 4 bases, with 10 bases between. CDR1 and CDR2 (germline): SGHAT, FQNNGV.

The genes are TRBV21-1 and TRBJ1-3; the DNA was not compared with TRBD1, the D call given in the table. TRBV21-1 is classified as a pseudogene. The CDR3 extends over 17 amino acids. In DNA, the CDR3 is TGTGCCAGCAGCAAAAAGAGGGACAGGGCCCCTGGAAACACCATATATTTT. Amino acids: CASSKKRDRAPGNTIYF.

The gene calls are TRBV25-1 and TRBJ2-3; D gene uncertain. The CDR3 totals 14 residues. Germline CDR1 reads MGHDK; CDR2 reads SYGVNS. V lost 4 bases and J lost 2, with 10 bases in between. CDR3 nucleotides: TGTGCCAGCAGTGCGGGCCCCAACACAGATACGCAGTATTTT. It translates to CASSAGPNTDTQYF. The full variable domain, with the rest looked up from reference TRBV25-1 and TRBJ2-3, is EADIYQTPRYLVIGTGKKITLECSQTMGHDKMYWYQQDPGMELHLIHYSYGVNSTEKGDLSSESTVSRIRTEHFPLTLESARPSHTSQYLCASSAGPNTDTQYFGPGTRLTVL.

In its sample, this clone was seen once. This specimen includes other DNA sequences encoding the same CDR3. The chain has TRBV5-1 and TRBJ2-3; 11 bases fit TRBD2. Germline CDR1 reads SGHRS; CDR2 reads YFSETQ. J lost 5 bases, V lost 2 bases, and 1 base had no gene match. The CDR3 runs to 14 residues. CDR3 in amino acids: CASSFGLAGDTQYF. CDR3 DNA: TGCGCCAGCAGCTTTGGACTAGCGGGAGATACGCAGTATTTT. Combining the CDR3 with reference TRBV5-1 and TRBJ2-3 gives the whole variable domain KAGVTQTPRYLIKTRGQQVTLSCSPISGHRSVSWYQQTPGQGLQFLFEYFSETQRNKGNFPGRFSGRQFSNSRSEMNVSTLELGDSALYLCASSFGLAGDTQYFGPGTRLTVL.

The V gene is TRBV6-5, the J gene TRBJ1-6; TRBD1 matches 7 bases. Per the germline V gene, CDR1 is MNHEY and CDR2 is SVGAGI. Losses at the gene ends were 2 bases for V and 10 bases for J; bases not matched to a gene: 5. The CDR3 consists of 14 residues. In DNA form, the CDR3 reads TGTGCCAGCAGTTACCAGGGGGTAAGCTCACCCCTCCACTTT. Its protein is CASSYQGVSSPLHF.